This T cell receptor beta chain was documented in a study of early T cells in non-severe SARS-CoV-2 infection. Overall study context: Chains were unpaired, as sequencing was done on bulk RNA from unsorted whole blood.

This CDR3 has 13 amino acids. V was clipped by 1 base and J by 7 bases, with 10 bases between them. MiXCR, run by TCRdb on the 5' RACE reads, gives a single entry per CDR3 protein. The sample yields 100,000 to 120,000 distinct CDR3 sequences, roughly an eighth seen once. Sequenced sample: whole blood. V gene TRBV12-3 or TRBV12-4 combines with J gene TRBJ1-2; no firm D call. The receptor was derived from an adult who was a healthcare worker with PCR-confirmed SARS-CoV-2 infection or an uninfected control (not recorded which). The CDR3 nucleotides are TGTGCCAGCAGTTTAGGGATTAAGCTTGGCTACACCTTC. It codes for CASSLGIKLGYTF.